This T cell receptor (beta chain) appears in the sequencing data of a study of tumor and adjacent non-tumor tissue in lung cancer. V was cut by 0 bases and J by 4 bases, with 12 bases left in between. This CDR3 is 15 amino acids long. The V gene's germline CDR1 is SGHNT and CDR2 YENEEA. Three rounds of nested PCR, following a modified ARM-PCR protocol, produced the TCRbeta library. TCRdb reanalysed the multiplex PCR reads using MiXCR and keeps one entry per CDR3 protein. This table has about 110,000 distinct CDR3 sequences, roughly 80% appearing once. RNA was extracted from bulk tissue without any cell sorting.

The chain uses TRBV11-3 and TRBJ1-1; D is unresolved. This receptor was identified in a woman aged 55-70 years with non-small cell lung cancer. The sample was lung tumor tissue. The CDR3 is CASSLDSRRGTEAFF. CDR3 nucleotide sequence: TGTGCCAGCAGCTTAGACTCGAGGCGAGGCACTGAAGCTTTCTTT.